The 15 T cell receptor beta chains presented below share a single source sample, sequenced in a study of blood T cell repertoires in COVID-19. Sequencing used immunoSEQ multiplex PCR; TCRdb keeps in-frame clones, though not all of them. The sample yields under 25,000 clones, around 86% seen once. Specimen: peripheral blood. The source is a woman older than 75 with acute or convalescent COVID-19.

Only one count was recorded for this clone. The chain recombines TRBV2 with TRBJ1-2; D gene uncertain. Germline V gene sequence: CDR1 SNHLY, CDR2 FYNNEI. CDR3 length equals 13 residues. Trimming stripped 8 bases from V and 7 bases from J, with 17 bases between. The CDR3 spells CASVSGELGGYTF. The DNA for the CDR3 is TGTGCCAGCGTATCAGGCGAACTTGGTGGCTACACCTTC.

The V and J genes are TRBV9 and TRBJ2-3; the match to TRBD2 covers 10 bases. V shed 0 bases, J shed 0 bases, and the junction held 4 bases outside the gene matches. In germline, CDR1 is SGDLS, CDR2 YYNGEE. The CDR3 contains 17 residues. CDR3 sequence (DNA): TGTGCCAGCAGCGTAGGGACTAGCGGAGCTAGCACAGATACGCAGTATTTT. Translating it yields CASSVGTSGASTDTQYF.

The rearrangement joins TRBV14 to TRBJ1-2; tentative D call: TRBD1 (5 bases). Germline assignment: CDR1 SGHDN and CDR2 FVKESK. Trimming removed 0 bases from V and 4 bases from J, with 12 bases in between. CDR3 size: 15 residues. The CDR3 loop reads CASSQEIGVPYGYTF. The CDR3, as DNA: TGTGCCAGCAGCCAAGAGATAGGGGTTCCCTATGGCTACACCTTC.

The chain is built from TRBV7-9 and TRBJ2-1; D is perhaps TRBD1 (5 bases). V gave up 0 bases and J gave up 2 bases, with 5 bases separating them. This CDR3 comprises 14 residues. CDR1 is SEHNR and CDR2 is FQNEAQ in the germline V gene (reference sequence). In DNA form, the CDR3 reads TGTGCCAGCAGCTTAGCAGGGGCCTACAATGAGCAGTTCTTC. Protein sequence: CASSLAGAYNEQFF. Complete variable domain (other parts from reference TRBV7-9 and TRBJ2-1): DTGVSQNPRHKITKRGQNVTFRCDPISEHNRLYWYRQTLGQGPEFLTYFQNEAQLEKSRLLSDRFSAERPKGSFSTLEIQRTEQGDSAMYLCASSLAGAYNEQFFGPGTRLTVL.

CDR3: CASSIGTSGIPYNEQFF. CDR3 DNA: TGTGCCAGTAGTATAGGGACTAGCGGTATTCCCTACAATGAGCAGTTCTTC. The chain links TRBV19 to TRBJ2-1, with 10 bases that match TRBD2. This CDR3 contains 17 residues. The germline gives CDR1 LNHDA, CDR2 SQIVND (reference sequence). The V segment lost 1 base and the J segment 2 bases; nucleotides outside the gene matches: 5. The complete variable domain, with remaining parts taken from reference TRBV19 and TRBJ2-1, reads DGGITQSPKYLFRKEGQNVTLSCEQNLNHDAMYWYRQDPGQGLRLIYYSQIVNDFQKGDIAEGYSVSREKKESFPLTVTSAQKNPTAFYLCASSIGTSGIPYNEQFFGPGTRLTVL.

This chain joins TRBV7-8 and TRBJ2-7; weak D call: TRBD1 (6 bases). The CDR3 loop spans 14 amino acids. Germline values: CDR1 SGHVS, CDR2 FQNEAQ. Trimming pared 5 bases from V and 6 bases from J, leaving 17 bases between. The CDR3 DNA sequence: TGTGCCAGCAGCCAGTCCGGGGAAGGGGGCGAGCAGTACTTC. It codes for CASSQSGEGGEQYF.

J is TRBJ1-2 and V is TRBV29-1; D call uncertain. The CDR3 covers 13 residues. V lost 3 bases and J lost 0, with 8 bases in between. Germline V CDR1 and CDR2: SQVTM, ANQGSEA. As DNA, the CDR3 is TGCAGCGTTGAGAGGAACCCTAACTATGGCTACACCTTC. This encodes CSVERNPNYGYTF. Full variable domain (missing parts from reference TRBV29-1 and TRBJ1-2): SAVISQKPSRDICQRGTSLTIQCQVDSQVTMMFWYRQQPGQSLTLIATANQGSEATYESGFVIDKFPISRPNLTFSTLTVSNMSPEDSSIYLCSVERNPNYGYTFGSGTRLTVV.

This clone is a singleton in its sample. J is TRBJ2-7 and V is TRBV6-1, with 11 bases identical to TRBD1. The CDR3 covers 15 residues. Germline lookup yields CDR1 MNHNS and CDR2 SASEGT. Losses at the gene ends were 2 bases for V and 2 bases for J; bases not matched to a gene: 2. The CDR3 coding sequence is TGTGCCAGCAGTGAATGGGGACAGGGGGCCTACGAGCAGTACTTC. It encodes CASSEWGQGAYEQYF.

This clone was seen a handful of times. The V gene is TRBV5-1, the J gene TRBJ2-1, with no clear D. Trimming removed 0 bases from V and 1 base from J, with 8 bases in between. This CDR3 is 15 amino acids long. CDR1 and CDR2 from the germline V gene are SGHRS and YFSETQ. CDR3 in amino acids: CASSLEAGSYNEQFF. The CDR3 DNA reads TGCGCCAGCAGCTTGGAGGCAGGTTCCTACAATGAGCAGTTCTTC.

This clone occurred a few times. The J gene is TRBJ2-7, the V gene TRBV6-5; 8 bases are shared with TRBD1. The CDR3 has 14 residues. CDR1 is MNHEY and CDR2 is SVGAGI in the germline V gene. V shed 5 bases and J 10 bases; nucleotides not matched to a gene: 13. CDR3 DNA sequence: TGTGCCAGCAGTCAGCCTGGACAGGGAGCGGTCCAGTACTTC. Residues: CASSQPGQGAVQYF.

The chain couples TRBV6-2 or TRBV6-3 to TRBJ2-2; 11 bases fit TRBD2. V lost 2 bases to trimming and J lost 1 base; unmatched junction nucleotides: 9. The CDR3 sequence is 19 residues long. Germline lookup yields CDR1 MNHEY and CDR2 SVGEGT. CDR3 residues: CASSYRVAGGTLNTGELFF. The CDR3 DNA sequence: TGTGCCAGCAGTTACCGGGTAGCGGGAGGGACTCTGAACACCGGGGAGCTGTTTTTT.

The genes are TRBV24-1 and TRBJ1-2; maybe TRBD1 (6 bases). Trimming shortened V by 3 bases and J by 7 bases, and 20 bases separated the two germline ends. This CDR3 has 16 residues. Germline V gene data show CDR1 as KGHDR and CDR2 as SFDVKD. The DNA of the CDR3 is TGTGCCACCAGTGATCCCTCAGGTGAGGGGGTAGGTGGCTACACCTTC. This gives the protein CATSDPSGEGVGGYTF.

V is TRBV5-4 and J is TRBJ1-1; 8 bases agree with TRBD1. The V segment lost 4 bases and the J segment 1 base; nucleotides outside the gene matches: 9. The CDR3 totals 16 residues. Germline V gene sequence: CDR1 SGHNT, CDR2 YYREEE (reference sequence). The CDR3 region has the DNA TGTGCCAGCAGCAAGGCCCTGGGACAGGCGAACACTGAAGCTTTCTTT. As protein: CASSKALGQANTEAFF.

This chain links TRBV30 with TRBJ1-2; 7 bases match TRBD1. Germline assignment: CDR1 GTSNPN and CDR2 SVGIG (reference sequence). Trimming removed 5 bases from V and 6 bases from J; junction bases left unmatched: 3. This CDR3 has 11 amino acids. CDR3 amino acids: CAWQGGHGYTF. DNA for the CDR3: TGTGCCTGGCAGGGGGGCCATGGCTACACCTTC.

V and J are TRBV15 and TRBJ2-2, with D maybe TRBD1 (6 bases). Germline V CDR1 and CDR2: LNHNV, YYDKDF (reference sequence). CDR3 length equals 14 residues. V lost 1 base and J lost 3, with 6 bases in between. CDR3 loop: CATSRGGHTGELFF. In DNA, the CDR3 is TGTGCCACCAGCAGAGGGGGGCACACCGGGGAGCTGTTTTTT.